These 24 T cell receptor beta chains were all obtained from the same sample, sequenced in a study of blood T cell repertoires in COVID-19. TCRdb's table, derived via immunoSEQ multiplex PCR, lists solely in-frame clones and lacks some. The profile shows roughly 100,000 clones, approximately 84% of them singletons. Input material: peripheral blood. Receptor source: a man between 70 and 80 years old with acute or convalescent COVID-19.

This rearrangement joins TRBV28 to TRBJ1-5; the D gene is possibly TRBD1 (6 bases). The V end lost 7 bases, the J end lost 4 bases, and 14 bases lay between the germline ends. The germline V gene encodes CDR1 MDHEN and CDR2 SYDVKM. This CDR3 spans 14 amino acids. This CDR3 is CASTSGHRNQPQHF. CDR3 nucleotide sequence: TGTGCCAGCACTTCGGGACACCGAAATCAGCCCCAGCATTTT.

The V call is TRBV27, the J call TRBJ2-1, with D perhaps TRBD2 (6 bases). V was pared by 5 bases and J by 5 bases, with 16 bases between. The CDR3 length is 15 residues. Looked up from germline, CDR1 is MNHEY and CDR2 is SMNVEV (reference sequence). The CDR3: CASSTGVLGHNEQFF. The CDR3 DNA is TGTGCCAGCAGTACGGGGGTTCTGGGACACAATGAGCAGTTCTTC.

This clone was seen just once. The J gene is TRBJ1-1, the V gene TRBV29-1; perhaps TRBD1 as D (5 bases). Trimming removed 0 bases from V and 4 bases from J, with 12 bases in between. CDR1 and CDR2 from the germline V gene are SQVTM and ANQGSEA. The CDR3 covers 14 residues. In nucleotides, the CDR3 is TGCAGCGTTGAAGATCAGAGAAGGGGCACTGAAGCTTTCTTT. Residues: CSVEDQRRGTEAFF.

This clone was seen a handful of times. The gene calls are TRBV2 and TRBJ2-5; 7 bases are a match to TRBD1. J lost 3 bases, V lost 6 bases, and 7 bases had no gene match. Germline V CDR1 and CDR2: SNHLY, FYNNEI. This CDR3 is built from 14 residues. CDR3 sequence reads: CASRKEQGKETQYF. In DNA form, the CDR3 reads TGTGCCAGCAGGAAAGAACAGGGGAAAGAGACCCAGTACTTC.

The genes are TRBV6-6 and TRBJ1-1; 10 positions agree with TRBD1. The length of the CDR3 is 12 residues. Germline loops: CDR1 MNHNY, CDR2 SVGAGI (reference sequence). The V and J ends lost 0 bases and 11 bases, in that order; junction bases with no gene match: 0. CDR3 amino acids: CASSYSGQGAFF. For the CDR3, the DNA is TGTGCCAGCAGTTACTCGGGACAGGGGGCTTTCTTT.

This chain joins TRBV12-2 and TRBJ2-7; TRBD2 is the table's D call, not checked against the DNA. TRBV12-2 is classified as a pseudogene. The CDR3 is 20 residues long. The CDR3 sequence: CASRLSQRLGSGGESYEQYF. The DNA of the CDR3 is TGTGCAAGTCGCTTAAGCCAAAGGCTCGGTAGCGGGGGGGAATCCTACGAGCAGTACTTC.

This chain joins TRBV2 and TRBJ1-5; D is uncertain. Trimming removed 6 bases from V and 4 bases from J, with 7 bases in between. CDR3 length: 12 amino acids. CDR1 is SNHLY, CDR2 FYNNEI, per germline. CDR3 amino acids: CASRIENQPQHF. Written as DNA, the CDR3 is TGTGCCAGCAGGATAGAGAATCAGCCCCAGCATTTT.

The rearrangement links TRBV7-2 to TRBJ2-7, with 8 bases aligning to TRBD2. Trimming cost V 6 bases and J 2 bases; bases outside gene matches: 6. CDR1 SGHTA and CDR2 FQGNSA come from the germline V gene. The CDR3 extends over 14 amino acids. CDR3 region: CASRPGGGPYEQYF. The DNA of the CDR3 is TGTGCCAGCAGGCCCGGGGGGGGGCCCTACGAGCAGTACTTC.

The chain uses TRBV4-1 and TRBJ1-1; unclear D gene. Germline V CDR1 and CDR2: MGHRA, YSYEKL. CDR3 length: 14 amino acids. V was shortened by 7 bases and J by 1 base, with 13 bases between the two germline ends. The CDR3 DNA sequence: TGCGCCAGCACGCTTGCACCCGGGAACACTGAAGCTTTCTTT. This codes for CASTLAPGNTEAFF.

The chain is built from TRBV15 and TRBJ2-1; possibly TRBD1 for D (6 bases). V shed 3 bases and J shed 8 bases, with 14 bases lying between them. Germline V lookup: CDR1 LNHNV, CDR2 YYDKDF (reference sequence). This CDR3 contains 14 residues. The CDR3 DNA follows: TGTGCCACCAGCAGTGATCCAGGGGTCTATGAGCAGTTCTTC. Amino acid sequence: CATSSDPGVYEQFF.

V gene TRBV30 combines with J gene TRBJ1-5, with 7 bases aligning to TRBD1. This CDR3 has 14 residues. Germline assignment: CDR1 GTSNPN and CDR2 SVGIG (reference sequence). J was trimmed by 7 bases and V by 0 bases; bases with no gene match: 6. This chain's CDR3 is CAWSVHRGQQPQHF. DNA for the CDR3: TGTGCCTGGAGTGTACACAGGGGACAACAGCCCCAGCATTTT.

The chain couples TRBV5-1 to TRBJ1-6; D may be TRBD1 (6 bases). Germline V lookup: CDR1 SGHRS, CDR2 YFSETQ. CDR3 size: 18 residues. V was shortened by 1 base and J by 5 bases, with 19 bases between the two germline ends. CDR3 loop: CASSLFQGTKRDNSPLHF. DNA of the CDR3: TGCGCCAGCAGCTTGTTCCAGGGGACAAAAAGGGATAATTCACCCCTCCACTTT.

CDR3 region: CASSLAGARQTAYEQYF. As DNA, the CDR3 is TGTGCCAGCAGCTTAGCGGGGGCTCGGCAGACGGCATACGAGCAGTACTTC. The rearrangement joins TRBV7-8 to TRBJ2-7; possibly TRBD1 for D (6 bases). Germline lookup yields CDR1 SGHVS and CDR2 FQNEAQ. The CDR3 is made up of 17 amino acids. The ends were cut back, 0 bases at V and 4 bases at J, with 19 bases in the middle.

The rearrangement joins TRBV6-2 or TRBV6-3 to TRBJ2-5; the D gene is possibly TRBD2 (6 bases). The germline V gene has CDR1 MNHEY and CDR2 SVGEGT. This CDR3 contains 16 residues. Trimming shortened V by 0 bases and J by 5 bases, and 16 bases separated the two germline ends. In DNA form, the CDR3 reads TGTGCCAGCAGTTACTCCGGGACTGTACGTTGGGAGACCCAGTACTTC. Its translation is CASSYSGTVRWETQYF.

The CDR3, as DNA: TGCGCCAGCAGCCAAGGGACAGCTTTAACTAATGAAAAACTGTTTTTT. As protein: CASSQGTALTNEKLFF. The rearrangement links TRBV4-3 to TRBJ1-4; D may be TRBD1 (6 bases). CDR1 LGHNA and CDR2 YSLEER come from the germline V gene. The CDR3 loop spans 16 amino acids. The V end lost 1 base, the J end lost 1 base, and 10 bases lay between the germline ends.

This chain links TRBV9 with TRBJ2-5; perhaps TRBD1 as D (6 bases). This CDR3 region has 13 residues. Germline lookup yields CDR1 SGDLS and CDR2 YYNGEE. Trimming took 4 bases from V and 4 from J, leaving 11 bases between them. CDR3 DNA sequence: TGTGCCAGCAGCCCCGAAGGGGGAGAGACCCAGTACTTC. Translation: CASSPEGGETQYF.

The V and J genes are TRBV2 and TRBJ2-2; D is possibly TRBD1 (6 bases). CDR3 length: 15 residues. Germline CDR1 reads SNHLY; CDR2 reads FYNNEI. Trimming stripped 5 bases from V and 0 bases from J, with 10 bases between. The CDR3 here is CASSPQGANTGELFF. The CDR3 DNA sequence: TGTGCCAGCAGTCCACAGGGTGCGAACACCGGGGAGCTGTTTTTT.

The CDR3, as DNA: TGTGCCAGAAGCTTCAGAGTTCGTGGCAGGGAAGCCTATAATTCACCCCTCCACTTT. This translates into CARSFRVRGREAYNSPLHF. This sequence joins TRBV5-3 and TRBJ1-6, with D possibly matching TRBD1 (5 bases). TRBV5-3 is marked as an open reading frame, function uncertain. The CDR3 is 19 amino acids. Trimming removed 2 bases at V and 2 bases at J, with 20 bases between.

This chain links TRBV3-1 (or the pseudogene TRBV3-2) with TRBJ1-2, with a weak D call TRBD1 (5 bases). The CDR3 covers 15 residues. V lost 3 bases, J lost 2 bases, and 13 bases lay in between. From germline, CDR1 is LGHDT and CDR2 YNNKEL (reference sequence). The CDR3 loop reads CASSQGLQKNYGYTF. CDR3 DNA sequence: TGTGCCAGCAGCCAGGGACTTCAGAAAAACTATGGCTACACCTTC.

The chain carries TRBV5-8 and TRBJ1-5, with 8 nucleotides matching TRBD1. Losses at the gene ends were 4 bases for V and 0 bases for J; bases not matched to a gene: 3. The CDR3 spans 15 residues. The V gene's germline CDR1 is SGHTS and CDR2 YDEGEE. CDR3 residues: CASSRTGNSNQPQHF. CDR3 nucleotides: TGTGCCAGCAGCCGGACAGGGAATAGCAATCAGCCCCAGCATTTT.

V usage is TRBV28 and J usage is TRBJ1-5; unclear D gene. Trimming stripped 3 bases from V and 5 bases from J, with 8 bases between. Germline loops: CDR1 MDHEN, CDR2 SYDVKM. This CDR3 has 13 residues. DNA of the CDR3: TGTGCCAGCAGTTTCCCATCGGATCAGCCCCAGCATTTT. It is translated as CASSFPSDQPQHF.

The V call is TRBV18, the J call TRBJ1-2; D is unresolved. Trimming took 0 bases from V and 4 from J, leaving 12 bases between them. The germline CDR1 and CDR2 sequences are KGHSH and LQKENI. The CDR3 contains 15 residues. The CDR3, as DNA: TGTGCCAGCTCACCACCGGGCGATAGATCCTATGGCTACACCTTC. Encoded protein: CASSPPGDRSYGYTF.

This rearrangement joins TRBV3-1 (or the pseudogene TRBV3-2) to TRBJ1-3, with 10 bases fitting TRBD1. Germline V gene data show CDR1 as LGHDT and CDR2 as YNNKEL (reference sequence). After removal of 4 bases from V and 0 bases from J, the junction contained 15 bases not matched to a gene. The length of the CDR3 is 20 residues. The CDR3 loop is CASSRTSGQGPQRSGNTIYF. The CDR3 bases are TGTGCCAGCAGCCGAACTTCGGGACAGGGGCCCCAACGCTCTGGAAACACCATATATTTT.

By share, this clone counts as medium-sized. The chain recombines TRBV6-5 with TRBJ2-7, with TRBD2 matching 10 bases. Unmatched junction bases numbered 2, after V lost 8 bases and J lost 4 bases. The CDR3 sequence is 12 residues long. CDR1 and CDR2 from the germline V gene are MNHEY and SVGAGI. The CDR3 here is CASPGLAYEQYF. Here the CDR3 DNA reads TGTGCCAGCCCGGGACTAGCGTACGAGCAGTACTTC.